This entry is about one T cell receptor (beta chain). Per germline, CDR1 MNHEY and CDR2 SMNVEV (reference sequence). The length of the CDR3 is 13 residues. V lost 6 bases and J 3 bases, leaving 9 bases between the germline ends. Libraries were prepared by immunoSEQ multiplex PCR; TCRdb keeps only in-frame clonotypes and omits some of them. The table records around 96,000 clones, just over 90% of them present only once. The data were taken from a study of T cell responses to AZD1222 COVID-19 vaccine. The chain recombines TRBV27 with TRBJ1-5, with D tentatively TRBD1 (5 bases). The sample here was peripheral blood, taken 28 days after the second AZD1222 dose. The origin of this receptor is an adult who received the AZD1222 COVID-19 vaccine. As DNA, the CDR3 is TGTGCCAGCAGGGGGCATAACAATCAGCCCCAGCATTTT. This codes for CASRGHNNQPQHF.